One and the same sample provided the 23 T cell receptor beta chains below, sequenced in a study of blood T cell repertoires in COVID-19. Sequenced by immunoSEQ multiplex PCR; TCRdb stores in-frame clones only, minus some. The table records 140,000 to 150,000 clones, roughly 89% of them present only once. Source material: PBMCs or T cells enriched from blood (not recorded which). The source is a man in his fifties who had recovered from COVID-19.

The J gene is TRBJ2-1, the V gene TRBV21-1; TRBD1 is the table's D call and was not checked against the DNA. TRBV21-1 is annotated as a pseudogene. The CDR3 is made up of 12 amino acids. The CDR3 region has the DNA TGTGCCACCCCTCAGGGGTCCTATGAGCAGTTCTTC. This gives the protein CATPQGSYEQFF.

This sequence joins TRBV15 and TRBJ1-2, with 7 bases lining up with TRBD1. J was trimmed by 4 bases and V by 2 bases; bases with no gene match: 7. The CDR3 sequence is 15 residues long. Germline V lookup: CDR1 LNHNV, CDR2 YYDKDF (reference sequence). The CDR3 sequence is CATSRSLGTVYGYTF. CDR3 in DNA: TGTGCCACCAGCAGATCACTCGGGACAGTCTATGGCTACACCTTC. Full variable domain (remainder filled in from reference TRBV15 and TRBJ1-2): DAMVIQNPRYQVTQFGKPVTLSCSQTLNHNVMYWYQQKSSQAPKLLFHYYDKDFNNEADTPDNFQSRRPNTSFCFLDIRSPGLGDTAMYLCATSRSLGTVYGYTFGSGTRLTVV.

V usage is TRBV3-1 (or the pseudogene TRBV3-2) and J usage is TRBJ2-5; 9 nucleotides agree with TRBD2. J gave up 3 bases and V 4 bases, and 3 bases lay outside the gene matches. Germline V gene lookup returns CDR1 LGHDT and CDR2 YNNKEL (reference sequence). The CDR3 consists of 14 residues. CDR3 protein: CASSPGTSKETQYF. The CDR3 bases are TGTGCCAGCAGCCCCGGGACTAGCAAAGAGACCCAGTACTTC.

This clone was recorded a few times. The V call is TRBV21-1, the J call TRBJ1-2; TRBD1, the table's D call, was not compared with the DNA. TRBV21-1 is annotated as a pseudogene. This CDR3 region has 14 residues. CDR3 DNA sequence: TGTGCCAGCAGCCCGGGACAGTTCTATCTTGGCTACACCTTC. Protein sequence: CASSPGQFYLGYTF.

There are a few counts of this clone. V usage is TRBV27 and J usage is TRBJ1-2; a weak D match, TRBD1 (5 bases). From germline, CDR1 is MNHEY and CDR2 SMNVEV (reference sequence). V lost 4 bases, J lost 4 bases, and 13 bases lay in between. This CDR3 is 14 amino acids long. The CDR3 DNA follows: TGTGCCAGCAGTTCCGGACATCCAATCTATGGCTACACCTTC. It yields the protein CASSSGHPIYGYTF.

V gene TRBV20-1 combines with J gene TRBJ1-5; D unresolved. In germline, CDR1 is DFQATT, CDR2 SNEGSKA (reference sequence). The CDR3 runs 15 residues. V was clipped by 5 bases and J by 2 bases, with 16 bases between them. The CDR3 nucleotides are TGCAGTGCTTGTGAGGGAGCGATCCGCAATCAGCCCCAGCATTTT. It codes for CSACEGAIRNQPQHF.

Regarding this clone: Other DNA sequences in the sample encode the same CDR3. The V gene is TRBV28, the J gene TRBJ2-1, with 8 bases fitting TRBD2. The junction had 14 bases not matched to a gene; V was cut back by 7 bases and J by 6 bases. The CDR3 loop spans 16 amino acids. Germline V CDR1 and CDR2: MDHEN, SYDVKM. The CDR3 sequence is CASKAPGTSALNEQFF. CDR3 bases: TGTGCCAGCAAGGCCCCCGGGACTAGTGCGCTCAATGAGCAGTTCTTC.

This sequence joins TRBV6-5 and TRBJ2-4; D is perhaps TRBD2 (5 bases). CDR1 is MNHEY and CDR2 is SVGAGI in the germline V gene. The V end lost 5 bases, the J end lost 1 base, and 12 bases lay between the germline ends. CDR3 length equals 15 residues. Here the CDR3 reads CASSRLGGAKNIQYF. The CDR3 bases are TGTGCCAGCAGTCGCCTAGGCGGGGCCAAAAACATTCAGTACTTC.

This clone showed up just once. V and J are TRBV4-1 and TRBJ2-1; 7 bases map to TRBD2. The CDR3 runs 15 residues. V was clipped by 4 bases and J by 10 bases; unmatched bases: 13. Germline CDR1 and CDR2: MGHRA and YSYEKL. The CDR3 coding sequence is TGCGCCAGCAGCCTTTCTAGCGGAGCCCCCAGCGAGCAGTTCTTC. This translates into CASSLSSGAPSEQFF.

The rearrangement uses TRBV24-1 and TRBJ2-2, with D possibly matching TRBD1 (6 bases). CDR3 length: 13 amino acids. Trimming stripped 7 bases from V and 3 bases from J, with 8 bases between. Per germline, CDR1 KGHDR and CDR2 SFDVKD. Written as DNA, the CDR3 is TGTGCCACCAGGGGACAAGACACCGGGGAGCTGTTTTTT. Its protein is CATRGQDTGELFF.

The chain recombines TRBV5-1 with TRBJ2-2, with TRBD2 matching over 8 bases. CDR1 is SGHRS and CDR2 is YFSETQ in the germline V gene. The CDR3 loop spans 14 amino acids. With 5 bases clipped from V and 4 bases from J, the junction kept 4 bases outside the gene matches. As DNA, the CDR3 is TGCGCCAGCAGTGAGGCGGGAGGCACCGGGGAGCTGTTTTTT. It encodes CASSEAGGTGELFF.

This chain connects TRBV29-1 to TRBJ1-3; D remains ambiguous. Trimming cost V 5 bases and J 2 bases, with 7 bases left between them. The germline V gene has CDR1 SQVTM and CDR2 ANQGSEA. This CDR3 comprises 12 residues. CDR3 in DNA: TGCAGCGTTTTGTCCGCTGGAAACACCATATATTTT. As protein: CSVLSAGNTIYF.

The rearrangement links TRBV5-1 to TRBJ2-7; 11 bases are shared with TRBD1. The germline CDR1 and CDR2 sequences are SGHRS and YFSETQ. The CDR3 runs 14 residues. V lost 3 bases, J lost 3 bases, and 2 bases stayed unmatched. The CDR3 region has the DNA TGCGCCAGCAGCTCCGGGACAGGGGGCTACGAGCAGTACTTC. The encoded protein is CASSSGTGGYEQYF.

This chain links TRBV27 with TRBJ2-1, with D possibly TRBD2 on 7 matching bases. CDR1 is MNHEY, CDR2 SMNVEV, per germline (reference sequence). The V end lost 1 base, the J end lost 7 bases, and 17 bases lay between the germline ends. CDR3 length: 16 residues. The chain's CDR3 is CASSLLAGAPGNEQFF. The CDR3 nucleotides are TGTGCCAGCAGTTTATTGGCGGGGGCCCCCGGGAATGAGCAGTTCTTC.

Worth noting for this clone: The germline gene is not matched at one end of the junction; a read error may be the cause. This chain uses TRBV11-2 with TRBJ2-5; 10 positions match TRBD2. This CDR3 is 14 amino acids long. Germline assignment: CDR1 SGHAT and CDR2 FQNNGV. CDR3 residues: CAGERGGRGETQYF. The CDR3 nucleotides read TGCGCGGGGGAGCGGGGGGGCCGAGGGGAGACCCAGTACTTC.

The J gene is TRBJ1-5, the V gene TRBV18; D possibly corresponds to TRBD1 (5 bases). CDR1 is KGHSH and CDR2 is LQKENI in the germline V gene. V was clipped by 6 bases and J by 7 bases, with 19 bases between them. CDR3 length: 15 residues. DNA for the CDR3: TGTGCCAGCTCGCCTGAAGGGGTGATCAGGCAGCCCCAGCATTTT. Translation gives CASSPEGVIRQPQHF.

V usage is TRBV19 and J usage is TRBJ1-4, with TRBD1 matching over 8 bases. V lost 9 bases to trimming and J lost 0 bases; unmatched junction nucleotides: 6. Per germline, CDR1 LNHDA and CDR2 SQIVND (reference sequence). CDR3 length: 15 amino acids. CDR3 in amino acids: CASTDRAATNEKLFF. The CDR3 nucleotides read TGTGCCAGCACGGACAGGGCAGCAACTAATGAAAAACTGTTTTTT.

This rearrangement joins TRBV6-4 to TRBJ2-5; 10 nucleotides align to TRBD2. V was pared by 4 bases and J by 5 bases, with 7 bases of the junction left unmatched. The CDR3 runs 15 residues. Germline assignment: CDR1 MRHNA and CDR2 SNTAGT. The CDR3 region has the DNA TGTGCCAGCAGTGTCCAGCGGGGGGGCCTCGAGACCCAGTACTTC. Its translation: CASSVQRGGLETQYF.

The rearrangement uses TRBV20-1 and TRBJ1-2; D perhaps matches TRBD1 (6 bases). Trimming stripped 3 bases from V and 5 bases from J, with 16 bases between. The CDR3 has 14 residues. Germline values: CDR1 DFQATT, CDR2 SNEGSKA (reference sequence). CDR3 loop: CSASPGAHVYGYTF. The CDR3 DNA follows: TGCAGTGCTAGTCCAGGGGCCCATGTATATGGCTACACCTTC.

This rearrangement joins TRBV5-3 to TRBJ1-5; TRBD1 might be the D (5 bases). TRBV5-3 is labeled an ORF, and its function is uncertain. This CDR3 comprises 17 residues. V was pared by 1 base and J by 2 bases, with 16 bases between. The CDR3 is CARSLSLLDTGNQPQHF. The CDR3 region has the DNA TGTGCCAGAAGCTTGTCATTGTTGGACACGGGCAATCAGCCCCAGCATTTT.

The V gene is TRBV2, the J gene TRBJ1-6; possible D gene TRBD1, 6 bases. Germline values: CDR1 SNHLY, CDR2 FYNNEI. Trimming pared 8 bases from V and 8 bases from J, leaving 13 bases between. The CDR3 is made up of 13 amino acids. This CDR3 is CASGLRGDSPLHF. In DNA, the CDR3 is TGTGCCAGCGGACTCAGGGGTGATTCACCCCTCCACTTT.

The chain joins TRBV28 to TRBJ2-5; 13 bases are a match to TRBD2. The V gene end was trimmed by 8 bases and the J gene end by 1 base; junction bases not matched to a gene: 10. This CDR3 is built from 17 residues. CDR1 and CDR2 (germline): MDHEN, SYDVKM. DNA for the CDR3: TGTGCCAGCTCCTGGACTAGCGGGAGACTGGGCCAAGAGACCCAGTACTTC. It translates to CASSWTSGRLGQETQYF.

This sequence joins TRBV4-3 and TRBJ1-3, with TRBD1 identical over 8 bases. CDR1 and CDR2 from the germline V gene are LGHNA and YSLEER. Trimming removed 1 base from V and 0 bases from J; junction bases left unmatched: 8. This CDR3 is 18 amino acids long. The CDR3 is CASSQVGDRSNSGNTIYF. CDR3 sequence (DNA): TGCGCCAGCAGCCAAGTTGGGGACAGGTCTAACTCTGGAAACACCATATATTTT.